This T cell receptor beta chain was recovered during a study of shared clonotypes between healthy human individuals. Study outcomes and limitations: Relative to memory subsets, naive subsets generally showed larger estimated richness.

Clones were sequenced by immunoSEQ multiplex PCR, and TCRdb holds only the in-frame ones, with some missing. The data show millions of clones, 90% to 95% seen once. On this clone: Its antigen remains unidentified.

The germline CDR1 and CDR2 sequences are MDHEN and SYDVKM. Trimming took 5 bases from V and 2 from J, leaving 11 bases between them. The CDR3 covers 14 residues. The receptor was derived from a man between 18 and 35 years old in good health. Some clones in this sample may be carry-over from other donors' samples. The sample taken for sequencing was naive CD4+ T cells from PBMCs. Stated subset: CD45RA+ positively selected. The genes are TRBV28 and TRBJ2-3, with a weak D call TRBD2 (5 bases). The CDR3 sequence: CASSPAGDTDTQYF. CDR3 bases: TGTGCCAGCAGTCCGGCCGGGGACACAGATACGCAGTATTTT.